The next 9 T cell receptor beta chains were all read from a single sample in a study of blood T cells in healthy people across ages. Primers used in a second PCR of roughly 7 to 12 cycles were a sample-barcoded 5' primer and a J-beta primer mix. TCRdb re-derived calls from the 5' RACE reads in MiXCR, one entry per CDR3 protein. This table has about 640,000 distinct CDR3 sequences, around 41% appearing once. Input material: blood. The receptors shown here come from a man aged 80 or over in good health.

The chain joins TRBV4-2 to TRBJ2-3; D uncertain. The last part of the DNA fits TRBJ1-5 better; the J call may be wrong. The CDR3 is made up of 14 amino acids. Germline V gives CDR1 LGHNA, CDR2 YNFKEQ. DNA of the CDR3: TGTGCCAGCAGCGCGGCAGCTAGCACAGATACGCAGCATTTT. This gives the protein CASSAAASTDTQHF.

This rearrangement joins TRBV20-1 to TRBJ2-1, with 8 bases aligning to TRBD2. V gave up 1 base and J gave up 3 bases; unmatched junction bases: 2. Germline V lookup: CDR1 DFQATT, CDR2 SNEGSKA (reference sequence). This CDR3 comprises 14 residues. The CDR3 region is CSARVLAVYNEQFF. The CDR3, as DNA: TGCAGTGCTAGAGTACTAGCGGTCTACAATGAGCAGTTCTTC.

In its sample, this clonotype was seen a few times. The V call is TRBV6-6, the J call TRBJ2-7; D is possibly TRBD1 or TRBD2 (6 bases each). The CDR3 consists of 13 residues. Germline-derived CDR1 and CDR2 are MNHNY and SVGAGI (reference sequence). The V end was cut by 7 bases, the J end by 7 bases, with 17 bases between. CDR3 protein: CASNQLGGGEQYF. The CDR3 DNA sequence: TGTGCCAGCAACCAGTTGGGGGGCGGGGAGCAGTACTTC.

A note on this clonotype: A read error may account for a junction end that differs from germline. The CDR3 DNA is TGTACCAGCAGCCAAGATTGGGGCCAGGAGACGCAGTATTTT. It encodes CTSSQDWGQETQYF. V gene TRBV3-1 combines with J gene TRBJ2-3, with a tentative D call TRBD1 (5 bases). Germline CDR1 LGHDT, CDR2 YNNKEL (reference sequence). The CDR3 is 14 residues long.

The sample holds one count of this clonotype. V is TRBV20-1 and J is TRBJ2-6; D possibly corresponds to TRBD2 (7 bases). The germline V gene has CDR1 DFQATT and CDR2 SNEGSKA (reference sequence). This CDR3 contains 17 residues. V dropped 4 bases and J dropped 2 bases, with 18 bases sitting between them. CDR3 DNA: TGCAGTGCTATAAGAAGGGGGGGGAGCCCTGGGGCCAACGTCCTGACTTTC. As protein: CSAIRRGGSPGANVLTF.

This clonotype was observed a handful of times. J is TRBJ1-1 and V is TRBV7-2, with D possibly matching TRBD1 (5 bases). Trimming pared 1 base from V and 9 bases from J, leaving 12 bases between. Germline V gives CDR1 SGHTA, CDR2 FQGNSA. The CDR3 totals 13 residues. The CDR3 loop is CASSLEGRAKAFF. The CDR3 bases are TGTGCCAGCAGCTTAGAGGGGAGGGCGAAAGCTTTCTTT.

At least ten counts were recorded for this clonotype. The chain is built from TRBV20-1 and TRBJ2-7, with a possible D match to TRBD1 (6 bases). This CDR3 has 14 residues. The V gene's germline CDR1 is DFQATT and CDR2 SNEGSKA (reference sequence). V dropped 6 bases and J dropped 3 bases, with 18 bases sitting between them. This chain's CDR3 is CSANRDTKIYEQYF. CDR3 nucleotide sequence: TGCAGTGCAAACCGGGACACTAAAATCTACGAGCAGTACTTC.

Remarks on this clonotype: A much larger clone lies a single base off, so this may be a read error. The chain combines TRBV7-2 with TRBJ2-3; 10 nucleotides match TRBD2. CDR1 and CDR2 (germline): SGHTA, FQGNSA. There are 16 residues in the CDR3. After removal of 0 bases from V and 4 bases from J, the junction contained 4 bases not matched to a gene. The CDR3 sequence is CASSLAAAGGSDTQYF. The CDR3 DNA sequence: TGTGCCAGCAGCTTAGCTGCAGCGGGAGGGTCAGATACGCAGTATTTT.

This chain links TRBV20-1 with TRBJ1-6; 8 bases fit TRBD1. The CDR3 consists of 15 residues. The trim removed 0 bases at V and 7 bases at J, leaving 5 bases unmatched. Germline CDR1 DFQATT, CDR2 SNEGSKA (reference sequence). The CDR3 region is CSARDPSGGNSPLHF. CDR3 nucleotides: TGCAGTGCTAGAGATCCGTCAGGGGGCAATTCACCCCTCCACTTT.